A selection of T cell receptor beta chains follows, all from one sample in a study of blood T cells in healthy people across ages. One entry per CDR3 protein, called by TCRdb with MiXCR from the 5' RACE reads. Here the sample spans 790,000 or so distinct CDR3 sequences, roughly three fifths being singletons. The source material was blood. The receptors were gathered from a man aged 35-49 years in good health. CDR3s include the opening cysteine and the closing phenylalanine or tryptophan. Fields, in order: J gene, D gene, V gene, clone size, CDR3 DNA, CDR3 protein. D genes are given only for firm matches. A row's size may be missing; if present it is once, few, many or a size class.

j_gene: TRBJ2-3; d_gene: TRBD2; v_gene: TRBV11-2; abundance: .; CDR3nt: TGTGCCAGCAGCTTAGTAGGCGGGGGGGCCAAAGATACGCAGTATTTT; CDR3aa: CASSLVGGGAKDTQYF
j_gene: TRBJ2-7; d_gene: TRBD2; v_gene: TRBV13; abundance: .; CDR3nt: TGTGCCAGCAGCCGCGGGGTAGCGGGGTCCTACGAGCAGTACTTC; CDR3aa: CASSRGVAGSYEQYF
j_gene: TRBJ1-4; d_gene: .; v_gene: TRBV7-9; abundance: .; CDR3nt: TGTGCCAGCAGCTCCGAAAATTTACCAGGGTTGGAAAAACTGTTTTTT; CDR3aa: CASSSENLPGLEKLFF
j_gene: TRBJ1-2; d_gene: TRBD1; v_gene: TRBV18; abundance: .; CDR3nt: TGTGCCAGCTCACCAATTATTCAGGACAGGGTTTATGGCTACACCTTC; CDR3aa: CASSPIIQDRVYGYTF
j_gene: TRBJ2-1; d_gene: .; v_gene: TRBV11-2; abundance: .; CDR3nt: TGTGCCAGCAGCCTAACACGACAGTTATACGAGCAGTTCTTC; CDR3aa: CASSLTRQLYEQFF
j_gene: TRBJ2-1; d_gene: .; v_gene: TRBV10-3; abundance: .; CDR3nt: TGTGCCATCACAGGGACGGCAATTTCCTACAATGAGCAGTTCTTC; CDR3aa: CAITGTAISYNEQFF
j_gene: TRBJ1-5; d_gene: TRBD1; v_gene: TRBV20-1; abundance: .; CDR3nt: TGCAGTGCTAGACAGGGGGCGACTCAGCCCCAGCATTTT; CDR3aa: CSARQGATQPQHF
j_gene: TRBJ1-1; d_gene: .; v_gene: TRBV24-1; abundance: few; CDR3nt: TGTGCCACCAGTGATTCCGGGACATCTAACACTGAAGCTTTCTTT; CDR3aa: CATSDSGTSNTEAFF
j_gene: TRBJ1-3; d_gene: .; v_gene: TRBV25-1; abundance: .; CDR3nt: TGTGCCAGCAGTGAACTCGGCGGGTCTGGAAACACCATATATTTT; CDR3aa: CASSELGGSGNTIYF
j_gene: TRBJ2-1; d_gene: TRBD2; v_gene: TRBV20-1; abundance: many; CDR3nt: TGCAGTGCCCCCCTTCTAGCGGGAGGGCCTTATGAGCAGTTCTTC; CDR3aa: CSAPLLAGGPYEQFF
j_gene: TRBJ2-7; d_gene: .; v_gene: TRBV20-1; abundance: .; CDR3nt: TGCAGTGCTAGCAACCCCCGGGACGTAGGCACCTACGAGCAGTACTTC; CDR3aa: CSASNPRDVGTYEQYF
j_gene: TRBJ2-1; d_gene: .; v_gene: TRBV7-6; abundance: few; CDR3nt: TGTGCCAGCAGCTTAGTGTCCCTCAATGAGCAGTTCTTC; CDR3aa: CASSLVSLNEQFF
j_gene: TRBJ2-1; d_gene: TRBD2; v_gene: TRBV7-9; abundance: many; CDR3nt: TGTGCCAGCGGACTAGCGGTGAACAATGAGCAGTTCTTC; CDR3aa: CASGLAVNNEQFF
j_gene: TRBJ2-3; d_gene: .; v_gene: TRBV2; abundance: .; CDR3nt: TGTGCCAGCAGCGGAACTGAAGGAAGGCAGTATTTT; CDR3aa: CASSGTEGRQYF
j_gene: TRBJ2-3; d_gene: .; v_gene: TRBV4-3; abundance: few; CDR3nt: TGCGCCAGCAGTCCGAACCCAACGGGACCTAGCACAGATACGCAGTATTTT; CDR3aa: CASSPNPTGPSTDTQYF
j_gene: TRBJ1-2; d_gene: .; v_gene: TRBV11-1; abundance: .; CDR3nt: TGTGCCAGCAGCTTGACTGGTTCGAGCTACACCTTC; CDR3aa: CASSLTGSSYTF
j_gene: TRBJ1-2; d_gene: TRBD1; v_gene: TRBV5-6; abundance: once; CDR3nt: TGTGCCAGCAGCCCACAGGGGATTAACTATGGCTACACCTTC; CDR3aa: CASSPQGINYGYTF
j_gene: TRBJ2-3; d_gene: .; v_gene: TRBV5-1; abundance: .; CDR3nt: TGCGCCAGCAGCACAGGACCCAGCCCAGATACGCAGTATTTT; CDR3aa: CASSTGPSPDTQYF
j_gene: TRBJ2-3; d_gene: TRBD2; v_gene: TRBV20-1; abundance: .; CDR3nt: TGCAGTGCTAGAGTCAGGTGGAGACTAGCGAGCACAGATACGCAGTATTTT; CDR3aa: CSARVRWRLASTDTQYF
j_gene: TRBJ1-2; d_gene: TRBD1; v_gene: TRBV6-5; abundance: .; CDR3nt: TGTGCCAGCAGACAGGACAGGACCAACTATGGCTACACCTTC; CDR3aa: CASRQDRTNYGYTF
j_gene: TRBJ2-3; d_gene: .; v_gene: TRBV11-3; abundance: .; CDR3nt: TGTGTCAGCAGCCCCCTAGCCTCAGATACGCAGTATTTT; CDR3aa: CVSSPLASDTQYF
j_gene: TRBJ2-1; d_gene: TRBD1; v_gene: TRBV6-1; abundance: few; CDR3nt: TGTGCCAGCAGTCATGAGGCAGGGGGTCACAATGAGCAGTTCTTC; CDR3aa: CASSHEAGGHNEQFF
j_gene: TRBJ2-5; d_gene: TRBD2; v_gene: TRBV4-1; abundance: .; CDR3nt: TGCGCCAGCAGCCTTCTAGCGGGGGACCCACAAGAGACCCAGTACTTC; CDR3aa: CASSLLAGDPQETQYF
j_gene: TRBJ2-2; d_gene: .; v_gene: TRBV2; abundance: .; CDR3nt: TGTGCCAGCAGTGAATTCGGTCAGATCGGGGAGCTGTTTTTT; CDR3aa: CASSEFGQIGELFF
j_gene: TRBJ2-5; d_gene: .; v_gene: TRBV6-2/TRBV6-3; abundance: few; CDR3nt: TGTGCCAGCAGTTACTCGACTTCTTCGCAAGAGACCCAGTACTTC; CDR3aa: CASSYSTSSQETQYF
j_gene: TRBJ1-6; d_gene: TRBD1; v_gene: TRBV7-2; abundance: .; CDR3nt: TGTGCCAGCAGCCCCCAGGGGGCGCCTTATTCACCCCTCCACTTT; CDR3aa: CASSPQGAPYSPLHF
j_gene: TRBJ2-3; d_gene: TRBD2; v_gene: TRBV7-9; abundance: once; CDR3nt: TGTGCCAGCAGCTTCCCCCAGACTAGCGGGGTCACAGATACGCAGTATTTT; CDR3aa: CASSFPQTSGVTDTQYF
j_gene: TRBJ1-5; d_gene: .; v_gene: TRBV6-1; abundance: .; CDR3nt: TGTGCCAGCAGTCAGACGCCAGAAGGAGCCCCGAAAAATCAGCCCCAGCATTTT; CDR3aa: CASSQTPEGAPKNQPQHF
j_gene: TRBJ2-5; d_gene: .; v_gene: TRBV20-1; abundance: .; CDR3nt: TGCAGTGCTGGAGGGGGTGGTGTAGAGACCCAGTACTTC; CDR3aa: CSAGGGGVETQYF
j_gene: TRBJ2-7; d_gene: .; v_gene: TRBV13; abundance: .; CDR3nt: TGTGCCAGCAGCCCTTTGCGACTGCACGAGCAGTACTTC; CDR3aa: CASSPLRLHEQYF
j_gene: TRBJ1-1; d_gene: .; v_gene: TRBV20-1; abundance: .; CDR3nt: TGCAGTGTCACCCTGCGGGGGAGGGGGTGGAACACTGAAGCTTTCTTT; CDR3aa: CSVTLRGRGWNTEAFF
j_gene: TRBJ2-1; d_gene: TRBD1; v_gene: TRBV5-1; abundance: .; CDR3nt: TGCGCCAGCAGCGGGGGACAGGGGCGCCACAATGAGCAGTTCTTC; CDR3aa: CASSGGQGRHNEQFF
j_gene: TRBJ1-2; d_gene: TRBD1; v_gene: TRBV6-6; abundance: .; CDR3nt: TGTGCCAGCAGTCCCCGGACAGGGTTGACATATGGCTACACCTTC; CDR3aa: CASSPRTGLTYGYTF
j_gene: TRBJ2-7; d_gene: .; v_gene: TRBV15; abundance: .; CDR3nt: TGTGCCACCAGCAGAGGGACGGCAAGCTCCTACGAGCAGTACTTC; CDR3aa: CATSRGTASSYEQYF